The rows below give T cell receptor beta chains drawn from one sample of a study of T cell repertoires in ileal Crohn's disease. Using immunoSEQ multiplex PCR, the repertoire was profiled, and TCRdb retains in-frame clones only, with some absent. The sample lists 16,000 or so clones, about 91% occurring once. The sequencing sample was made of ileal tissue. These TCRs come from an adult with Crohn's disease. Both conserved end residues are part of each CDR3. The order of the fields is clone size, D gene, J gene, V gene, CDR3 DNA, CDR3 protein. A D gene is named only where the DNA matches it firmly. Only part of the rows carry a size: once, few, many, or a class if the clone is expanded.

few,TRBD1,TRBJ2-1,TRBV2,TGTGCCAGCAGCGGGACAGGGGGCTGGAATGAGCAGTTCTTC,CASSGTGGWNEQFF
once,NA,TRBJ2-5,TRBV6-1,TGTGCCAGCAGTGATTCAGGGTCGTACCAAGAGACCCAGTACTTC,CASSDSGSYQETQYF
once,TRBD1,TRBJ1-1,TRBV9,TGTGCCAGCAGCGCTGATTCGACAGGGCGGGCTGAAGCTTTCTTT,CASSADSTGRAEAFF
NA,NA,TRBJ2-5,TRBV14,TGTGCCAGCAGCCAAGGTTTGATTAAAGCGAACGGGATAGAGACCCAGTACTTC,CASSQGLIKANGIETQYF
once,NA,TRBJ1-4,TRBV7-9,TGTGCCAGCAGCCGAACAGGGTTTAATGAAAAACTGTTTTTT,CASSRTGFNEKLFF
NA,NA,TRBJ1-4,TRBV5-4,TGTGCCAGCAGCCCGGGGACTGTCAAGGGCACTAATGAAAAACTGTTTTTT,CASSPGTVKGTNEKLFF
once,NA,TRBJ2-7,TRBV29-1,TGCAGCGTTGAATCAGGGATCTCCTACGAGCAGTACTTC,CSVESGISYEQYF
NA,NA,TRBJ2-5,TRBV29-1,TGCAGCGTTGAGTCCCGGGTTGGGGAGACCCAGTACTTC,CSVESRVGETQYF
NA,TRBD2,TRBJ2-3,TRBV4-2,TGTGCCAGCAGCTCCCAGAGTAGCGGGAGAGATACGCAGTATTTT,CASSSQSSGRDTQYF
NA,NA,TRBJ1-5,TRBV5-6,TGTGCCAGCAGCGCGAGTGGAGGGAAGGGGCATGGGCATTTT,CASSASGGKGHGHF
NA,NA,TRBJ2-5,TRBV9,TGTGCCAGCAGCGTAGCTTCGGGCCTAGGAGGGGAGACCCAGTACTTC,CASSVASGLGGETQYF
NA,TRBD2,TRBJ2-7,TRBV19,TGTGCCAGTAGTCTCGGGACTAGCGGGAGGAGCTCCTACGAGCAGTACTTC,CASSLGTSGRSSYEQYF
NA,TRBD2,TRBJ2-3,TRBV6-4,TGTGCCAGCAGTGGGAATAGCGGGAGCGCAGATACGCAGTATTTT,CASSGNSGSADTQYF
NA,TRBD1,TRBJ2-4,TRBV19,TGTGCCAGTAACCCGGGACAGTTAAACATTCAGTACTTC,CASNPGQLNIQYF
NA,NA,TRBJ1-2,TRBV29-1,TGCAGCGCGGGGGATTCTTATGGCTACACCTTC,CSAGDSYGYTF